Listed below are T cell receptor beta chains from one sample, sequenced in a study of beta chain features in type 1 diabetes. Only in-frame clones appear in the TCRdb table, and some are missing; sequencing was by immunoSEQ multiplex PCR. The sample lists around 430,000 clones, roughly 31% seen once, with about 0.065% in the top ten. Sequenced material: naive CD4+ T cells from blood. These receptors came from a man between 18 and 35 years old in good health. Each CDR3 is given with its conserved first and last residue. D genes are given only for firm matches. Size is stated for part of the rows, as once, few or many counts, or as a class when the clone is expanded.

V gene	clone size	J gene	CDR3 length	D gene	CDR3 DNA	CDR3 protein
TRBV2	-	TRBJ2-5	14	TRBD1	TGTGCCAGCAGTGACCGGACAGGGAAAGAGACCCAGTACTTC	CASSDRTGKETQYF
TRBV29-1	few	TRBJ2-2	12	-	TGCAGCGTTGAAAGAGACACCGGGGAGCTGTTTTTT	CSVERDTGELFF
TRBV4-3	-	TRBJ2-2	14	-	TGCGCCAGCAGCCACGCCGGGGACACCGGGGAGCTGTTTTTT	CASSHAGDTGELFF
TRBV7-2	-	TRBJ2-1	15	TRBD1	TGTGCCAGCAGTCCTGACAGGGGGCGCAACAATGAGCAGTTCTTC	CASSPDRGRNNEQFF
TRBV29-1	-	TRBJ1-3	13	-	TGCAGCGCCGAGGGAGGGACTGGAAACACCATATATTTT	CSAEGGTGNTIYF
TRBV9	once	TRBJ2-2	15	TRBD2	TGTGCCAGCAGCGTGACTAGCGTGGGCACCGGGGAGCTGTTTTTT	CASSVTSVGTGELFF
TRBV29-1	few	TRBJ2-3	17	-	TGCAGCGTTGAACGCTGGGCGGGGACCGGCGGTTCAGATACGCAGTATTTT	CSVERWAGTGGSDTQYF
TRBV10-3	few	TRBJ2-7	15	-	TGTGCCATCAGTGAGGGGGCAGCGGTCTCCTACGAGCAGTACTTC	CAISEGAAVSYEQYF
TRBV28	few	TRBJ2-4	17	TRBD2	TGTGCCAGCAGTTGGACTAGCGGGAGGGCCCGCAAAAACATTCAGTACTTC	CASSWTSGRARKNIQYF
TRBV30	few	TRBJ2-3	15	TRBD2	TGTGCTCGGGGGGGAGGGTCCCCAGGCACAGATACGCAGTATTTT	CARGGGSPGTDTQYF
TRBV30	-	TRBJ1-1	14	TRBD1	TGTGCCTGGACCCCGGGACAGCGGAACACTGAAGCTTTCTTT	CAWTPGQRNTEAFF
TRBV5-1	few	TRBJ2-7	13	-	TGCGCCAGCAGCTTGAGGGAACCCGCCGAGCAGTACTTC	CASSLREPAEQYF
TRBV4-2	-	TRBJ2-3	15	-	TGTGCCAGCAGCGGAACGACCCCTAGCACAGATACGCAGTATTTT	CASSGTTPSTDTQYF
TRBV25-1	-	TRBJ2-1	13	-	TGTGCCAGCAGTGAAGGGGCCCCAGACGAGCAGTTCTTC	CASSEGAPDEQFF
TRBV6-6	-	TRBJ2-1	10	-	TGTGCCAGCGGCTACAATGAGCAGTTCTTC	CASGYNEQFF
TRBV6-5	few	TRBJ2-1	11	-	TGTGCCAGCAGTCTGGGCCCGAGGGAGTTCTTC	CASSLGPREFF